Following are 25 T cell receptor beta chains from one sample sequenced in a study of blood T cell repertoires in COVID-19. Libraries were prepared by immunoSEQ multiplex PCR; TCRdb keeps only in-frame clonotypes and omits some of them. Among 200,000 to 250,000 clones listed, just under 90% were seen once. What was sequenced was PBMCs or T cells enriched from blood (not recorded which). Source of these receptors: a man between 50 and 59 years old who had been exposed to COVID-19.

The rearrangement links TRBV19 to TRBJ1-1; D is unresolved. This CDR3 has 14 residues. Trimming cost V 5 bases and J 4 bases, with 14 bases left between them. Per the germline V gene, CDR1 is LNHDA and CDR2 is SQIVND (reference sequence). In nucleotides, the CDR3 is TGTGCCAGTAGTTGGCAGGCCTTGGGCACTGAAGCTTTCTTT. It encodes CASSWQALGTEAFF.

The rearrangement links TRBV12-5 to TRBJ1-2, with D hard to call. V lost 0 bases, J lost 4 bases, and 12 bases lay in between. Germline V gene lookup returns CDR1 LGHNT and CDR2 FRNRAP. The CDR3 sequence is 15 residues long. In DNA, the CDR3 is TGTGCTAGTGGTTTGGTATACGAACAGTCCTATGGCTACACCTTC. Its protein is CASGLVYEQSYGYTF.

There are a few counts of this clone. The CDR3 DNA reads as TGCGCCAGCAGCTTCGGACAGGGGACGGCTAATGAAAAACTGTTTTTT. Its translation is CASSFGQGTANEKLFF. J is TRBJ1-4 and V is TRBV5-1, with 9 bases matching TRBD1. Germline-derived CDR1 and CDR2 are SGHRS and YFSETQ. There are 16 residues in the CDR3. Trimming took 2 bases from V and 3 from J; bases not matched to a gene: 5. The variable domain in full, with the rest retrieved from reference TRBV5-1 and TRBJ1-4, is KAGVTQTPRYLIKTRGQQVTLSCSPISGHRSVSWYQQTPGQGLQFLFEYFSETQRNKGNFPGRFSGRQFSNSRSEMNVSTLELGDSALYLCASSFGQGTANEKLFFGSGTQLSVL.

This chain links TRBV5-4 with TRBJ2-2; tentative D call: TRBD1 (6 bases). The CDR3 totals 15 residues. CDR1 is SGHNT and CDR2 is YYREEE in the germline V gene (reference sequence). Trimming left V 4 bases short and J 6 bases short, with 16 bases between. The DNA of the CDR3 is TGTGCCAGCAGCAGGCGCGAACAGGGTTCCGGGGAGCTGTTTTTT. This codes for CASSRREQGSGELFF. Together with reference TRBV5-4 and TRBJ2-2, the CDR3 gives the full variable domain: ETGVTQSPTHLIKTRGQQVTLRCSSQSGHNTVSWYQQALGQGPQFIFQYYREEENGRGNFPPRFSGLQFPNYSSELNVNALELDDSALYLCASSRREQGSGELFFGEGSRLTVL.

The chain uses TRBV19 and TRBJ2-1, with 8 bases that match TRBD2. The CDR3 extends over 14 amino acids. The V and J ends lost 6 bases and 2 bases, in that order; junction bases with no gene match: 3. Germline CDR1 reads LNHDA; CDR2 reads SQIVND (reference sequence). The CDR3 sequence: CASRLAGTYNEQFF. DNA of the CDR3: TGTGCCAGTAGGCTAGCGGGCACCTACAATGAGCAGTTCTTC.

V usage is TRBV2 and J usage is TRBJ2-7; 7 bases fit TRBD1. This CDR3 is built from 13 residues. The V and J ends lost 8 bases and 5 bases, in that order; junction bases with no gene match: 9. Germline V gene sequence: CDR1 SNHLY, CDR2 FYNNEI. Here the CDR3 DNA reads TGTGCCAGCGCCCCGACAGGGTCCCACGAGCAGTACTTC. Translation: CASAPTGSHEQYF.

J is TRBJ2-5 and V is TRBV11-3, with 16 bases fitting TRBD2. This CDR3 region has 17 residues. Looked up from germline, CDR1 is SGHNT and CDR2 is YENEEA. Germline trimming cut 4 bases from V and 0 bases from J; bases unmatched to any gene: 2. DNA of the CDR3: TGTGCCAGCAGCTCGGGACTAGCGGGGGGGTACCAAGAGACCCAGTACTTC. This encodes CASSSGLAGGYQETQYF. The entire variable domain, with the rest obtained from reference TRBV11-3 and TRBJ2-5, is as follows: EAGVVQSPRYKIIEKKQPVAFWCNPISGHNTLYWYLQNLGQGPELLIRYENEEAVDDSQLPKDRFSAERLKGVDSTLKIQPAELGDSAVYLCASSSGLAGGYQETQYFGPGTRLLVL.

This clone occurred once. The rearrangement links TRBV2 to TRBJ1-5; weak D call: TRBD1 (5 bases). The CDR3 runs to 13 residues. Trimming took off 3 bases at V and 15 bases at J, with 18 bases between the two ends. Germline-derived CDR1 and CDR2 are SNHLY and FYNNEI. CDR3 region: CASSDRRGEVLHF. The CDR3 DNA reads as TGTGCCAGCAGTGATCGGAGGGGCGAGGTTTTGCATTTT.

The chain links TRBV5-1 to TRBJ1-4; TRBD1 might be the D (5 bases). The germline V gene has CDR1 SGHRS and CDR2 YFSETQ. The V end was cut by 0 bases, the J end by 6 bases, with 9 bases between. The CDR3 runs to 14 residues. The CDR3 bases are TGCGCCAGCAGCTTGGCCAGGGAAGATGAAAAACTGTTTTTT. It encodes CASSLAREDEKLFF. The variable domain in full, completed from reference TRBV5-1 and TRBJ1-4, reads KAGVTQTPRYLIKTRGQQVTLSCSPISGHRSVSWYQQTPGQGLQFLFEYFSETQRNKGNFPGRFSGRQFSNSRSEMNVSTLELGDSALYLCASSLAREDEKLFFGSGTQLSVL.

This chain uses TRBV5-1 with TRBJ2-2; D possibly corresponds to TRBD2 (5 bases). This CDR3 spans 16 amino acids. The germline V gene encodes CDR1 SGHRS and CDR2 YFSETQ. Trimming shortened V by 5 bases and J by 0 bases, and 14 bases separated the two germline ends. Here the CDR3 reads CASRPAGLANTGELFF. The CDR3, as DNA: TGCGCCAGCAGACCCGCAGGACTCGCGAACACCGGGGAGCTGTTTTTT.

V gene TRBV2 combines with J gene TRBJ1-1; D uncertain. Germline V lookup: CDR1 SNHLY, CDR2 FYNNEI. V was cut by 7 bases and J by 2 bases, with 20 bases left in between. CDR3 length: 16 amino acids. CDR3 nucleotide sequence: TGTGCCAGCAACGGGGTCGGGTCGAATGTAAACACTGAAGCTTTCTTT. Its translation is CASNGVGSNVNTEAFF.

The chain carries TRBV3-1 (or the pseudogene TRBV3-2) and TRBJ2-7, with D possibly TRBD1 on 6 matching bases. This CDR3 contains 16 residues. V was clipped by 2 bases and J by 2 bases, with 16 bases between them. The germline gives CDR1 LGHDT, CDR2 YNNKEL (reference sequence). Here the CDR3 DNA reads TGTGCCAGCAGCCAACGGCGCAGGGGACAAACCTACGAGCAGTACTTC. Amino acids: CASSQRRRGQTYEQYF.

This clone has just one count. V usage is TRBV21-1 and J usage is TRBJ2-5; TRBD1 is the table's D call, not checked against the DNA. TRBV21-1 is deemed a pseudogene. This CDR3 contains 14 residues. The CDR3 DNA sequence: TGTGCCAGCAGCAAAGTGGGCAAACAAGAGACCCAGTACTTC. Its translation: CASSKVGKQETQYF.

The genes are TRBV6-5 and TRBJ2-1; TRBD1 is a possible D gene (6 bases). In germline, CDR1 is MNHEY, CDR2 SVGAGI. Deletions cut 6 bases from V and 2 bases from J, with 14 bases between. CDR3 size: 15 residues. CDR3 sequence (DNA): TGTGCCAGCAGACCACACAGGGCGGCCTACAATGAGCAGTTCTTC. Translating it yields CASRPHRAAYNEQFF.

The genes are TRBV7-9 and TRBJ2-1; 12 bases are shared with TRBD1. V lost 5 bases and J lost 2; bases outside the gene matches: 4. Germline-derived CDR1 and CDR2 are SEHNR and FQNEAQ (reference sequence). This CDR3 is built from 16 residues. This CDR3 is CASSLGTGGTYNEQFF. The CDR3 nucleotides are TGTGCCAGCAGCCTCGGGACAGGGGGCACCTACAATGAGCAGTTCTTC.

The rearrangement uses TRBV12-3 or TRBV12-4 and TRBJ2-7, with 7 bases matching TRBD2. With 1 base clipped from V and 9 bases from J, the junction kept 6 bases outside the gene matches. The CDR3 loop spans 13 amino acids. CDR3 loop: CASSLGGGNGQYF. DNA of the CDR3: TGTGCCAGCAGTTTAGGCGGGGGAAACGGGCAGTACTTC.

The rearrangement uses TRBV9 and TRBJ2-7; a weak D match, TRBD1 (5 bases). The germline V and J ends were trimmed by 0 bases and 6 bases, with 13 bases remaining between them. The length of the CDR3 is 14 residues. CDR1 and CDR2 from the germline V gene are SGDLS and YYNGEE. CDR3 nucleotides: TGTGCCAGCAGCGTAGGAAACAGGCTTGCCGAGCAGTACTTC. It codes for CASSVGNRLAEQYF.

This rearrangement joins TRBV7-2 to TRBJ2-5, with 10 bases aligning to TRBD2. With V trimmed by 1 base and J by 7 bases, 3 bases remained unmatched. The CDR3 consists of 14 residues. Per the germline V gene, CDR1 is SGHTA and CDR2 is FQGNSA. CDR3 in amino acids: CASSLGLAGVTQYF. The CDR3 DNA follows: TGTGCCAGCAGCTTAGGGCTAGCGGGAGTGACCCAGTACTTC.

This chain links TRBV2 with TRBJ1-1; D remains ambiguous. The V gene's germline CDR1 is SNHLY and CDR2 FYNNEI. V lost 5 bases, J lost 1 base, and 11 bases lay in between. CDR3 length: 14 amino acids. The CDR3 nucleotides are TGTGCCAGCAGTAAACAGAACTCGAACACTGAAGCTTTCTTT. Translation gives CASSKQNSNTEAFF.

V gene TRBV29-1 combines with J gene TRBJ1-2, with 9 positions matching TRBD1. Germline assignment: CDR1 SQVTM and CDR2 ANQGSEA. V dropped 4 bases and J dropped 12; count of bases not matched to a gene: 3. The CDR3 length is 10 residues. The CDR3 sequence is CSVVGQGHTF. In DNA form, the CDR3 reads TGCAGCGTTGTGGGACAGGGCCACACCTTC.

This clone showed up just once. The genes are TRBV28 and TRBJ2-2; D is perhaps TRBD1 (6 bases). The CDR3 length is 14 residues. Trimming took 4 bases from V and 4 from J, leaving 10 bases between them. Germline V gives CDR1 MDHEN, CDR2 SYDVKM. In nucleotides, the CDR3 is TGTGCCAGCAGTTACGGACAGCTCACCGGGGAGCTGTTTTTT. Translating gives CASSYGQLTGELFF.

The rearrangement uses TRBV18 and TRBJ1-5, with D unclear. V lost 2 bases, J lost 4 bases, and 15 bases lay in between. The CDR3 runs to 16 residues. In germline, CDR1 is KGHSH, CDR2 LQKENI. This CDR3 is CASSPENRLDNQPQHF. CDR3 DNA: TGTGCCAGCTCACCAGAAAACCGACTAGATAATCAGCCCCAGCATTTT.

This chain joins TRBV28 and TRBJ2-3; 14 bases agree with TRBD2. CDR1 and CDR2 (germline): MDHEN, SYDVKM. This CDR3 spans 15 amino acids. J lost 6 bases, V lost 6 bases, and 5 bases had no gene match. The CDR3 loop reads CASRGLAGVSDTQYF. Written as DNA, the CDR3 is TGTGCCAGCAGGGGACTAGCGGGAGTCTCGGATACGCAGTATTTT. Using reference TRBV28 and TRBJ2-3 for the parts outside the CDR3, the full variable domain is DVKVTQSSRYLVKRTGEKVFLECVQDMDHENMFWYRQDPGLGLRLIYFSYDVKMKEKGDIPEGYSVSREKKERFSLILESASTNQTSMYLCASRGLAGVSDTQYFGPGTRLTVL.

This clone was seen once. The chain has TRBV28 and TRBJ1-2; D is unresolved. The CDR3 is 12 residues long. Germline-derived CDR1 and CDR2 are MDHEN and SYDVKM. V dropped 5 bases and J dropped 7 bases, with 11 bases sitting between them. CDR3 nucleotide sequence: TGTGCCAGCAGTCCGGCGGAGGCTGGCTACACCTTC. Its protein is CASSPAEAGYTF.

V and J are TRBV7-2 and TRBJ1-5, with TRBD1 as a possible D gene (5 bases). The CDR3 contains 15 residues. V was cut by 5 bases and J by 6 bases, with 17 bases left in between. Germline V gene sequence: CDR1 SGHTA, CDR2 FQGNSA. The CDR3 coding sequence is TGTGCCAGCAGCATGAGACAGCTCGGAACTCAGCCCCAGCATTTT. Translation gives CASSMRQLGTQPQHF.